This T cell receptor beta chain came from a study of T cell changes during pregnancy in multiple sclerosis (dated by TCRdb to between 2017 and 2020). The study in broad terms: The study looked at changes in the T cell repertoire across pregnancy in women with multiple sclerosis.

With respect to this clone: Its target antigen remains unknown. There are no base qualities to consult, and no much larger clone falls within one base.

From the cysteine up to the phenylalanine, the CDR3 has a length of 17 residues. The sequence is cut down to CDR3 DNA, 51 bases in frame from base 1. Trimming leaves V shorter by 8 bases and J shorter by 3 bases, with the junction holding 16 bases beyond the gene matches. The germline V gene specifies SNHLY as CDR1 and FYNNEI as CDR2. Library generation was performed with the immunoSEQ multiplex PCR assay. What TCRdb holds here is the immuneACCESS table cut down to in-frame rearrangements. Part of the clones is not present; checked against another copy, under half of the missing clones reflect an unresolved V gene, and the others are unexplained. This sample lists 40,000 or so clones; roughly nine tenths were detected once. In total, the top ten clones hold over 10% of the sample.

The sample in question was CD8+ T cells from peripheral blood mononuclear cells, obtained in the first trimester of pregnancy. The TCR comes from a female donor with multiple sclerosis, enrolled in a pregnancy study. The V and J genes are TRBV2 and TRBJ2-7, with 10 central nucleotides matching TRBD2. The CDR3 reads CASLIASGGHGLYEQYF. The DNA is TGTGCCAGCTTGATAGCTAGCGGGGGCCACGGGCTCTACGAGCAGTACTTC.